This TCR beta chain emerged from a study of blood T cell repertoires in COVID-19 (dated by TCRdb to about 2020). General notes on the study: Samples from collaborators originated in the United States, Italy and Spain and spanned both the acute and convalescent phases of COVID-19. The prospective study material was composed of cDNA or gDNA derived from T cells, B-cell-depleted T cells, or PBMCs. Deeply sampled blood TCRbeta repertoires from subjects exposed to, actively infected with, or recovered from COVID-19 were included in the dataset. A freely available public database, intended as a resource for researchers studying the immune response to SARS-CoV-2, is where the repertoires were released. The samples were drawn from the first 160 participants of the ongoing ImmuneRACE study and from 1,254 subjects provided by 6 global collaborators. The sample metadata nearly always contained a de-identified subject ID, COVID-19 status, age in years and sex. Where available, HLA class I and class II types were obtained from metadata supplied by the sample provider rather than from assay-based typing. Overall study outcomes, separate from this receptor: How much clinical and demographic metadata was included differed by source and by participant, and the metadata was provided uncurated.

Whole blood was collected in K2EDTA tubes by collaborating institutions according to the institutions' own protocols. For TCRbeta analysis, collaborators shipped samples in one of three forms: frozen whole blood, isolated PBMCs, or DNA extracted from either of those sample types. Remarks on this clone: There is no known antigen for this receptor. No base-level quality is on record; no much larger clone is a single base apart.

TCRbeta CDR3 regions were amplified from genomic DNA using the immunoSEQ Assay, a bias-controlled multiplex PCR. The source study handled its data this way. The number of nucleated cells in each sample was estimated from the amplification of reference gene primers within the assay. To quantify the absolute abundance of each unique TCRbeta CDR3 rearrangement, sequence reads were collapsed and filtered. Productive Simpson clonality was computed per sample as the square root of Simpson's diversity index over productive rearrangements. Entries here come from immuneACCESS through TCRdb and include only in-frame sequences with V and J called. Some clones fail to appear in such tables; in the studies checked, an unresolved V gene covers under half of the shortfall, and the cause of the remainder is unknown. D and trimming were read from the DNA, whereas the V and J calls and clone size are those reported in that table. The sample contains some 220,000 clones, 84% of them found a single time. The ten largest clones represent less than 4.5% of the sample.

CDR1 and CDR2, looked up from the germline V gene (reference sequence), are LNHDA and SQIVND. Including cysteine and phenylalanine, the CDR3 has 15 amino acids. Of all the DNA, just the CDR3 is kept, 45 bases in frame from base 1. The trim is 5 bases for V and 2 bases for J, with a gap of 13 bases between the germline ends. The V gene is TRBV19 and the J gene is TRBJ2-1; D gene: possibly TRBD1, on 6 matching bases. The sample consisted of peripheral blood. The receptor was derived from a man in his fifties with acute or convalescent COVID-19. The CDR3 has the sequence CASSETGTTYNEQFF. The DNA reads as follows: TGTGCCAGTAGTGAAACCGGGACAACCTACAATGAGCAGTTCTTC.